A selection of T cell receptor beta chains follows, all from one sample in a study of blood T cells in healthy people across ages. MiXCR was run by TCRdb on the 5' RACE reads, yielding one entry per CDR3 protein. The profile covers over 1,500,000 distinct CDR3 sequences, with around 40% appearing a single time and 20% to 25% taken by the ten largest. The sequenced material came from blood. The receptors here all came from a human donor in good health. The CDR3 runs from the conserved cysteine through the conserved F or W. A D gene is named only where the DNA matches it firmly. The listing skips clone size in some rows; elsewhere it reads once, few, many or a size class.

>TRBD2|.|TRBJ2-7|TRBV11-3
CASSLIGGGSSYEQYF
TGTGCCAGCAGCTTAATCGGGGGGGGTTCCTCCTACGAGCAGTACTTC
>.|.|TRBJ2-7|TRBV11-2
CASSLTKGLTYEQYF
TGTGCCAGCAGCTTAACGAAGGGGCTCACCTACGAGCAGTACTTC
>.|few|TRBJ2-2|TRBV20-1
CSARDLISTGELFF
TGCAGTGCTAGAGATCTGATTAGCACCGGGGAGCTGTTTTTT
>.|.|TRBJ2-6|TRBV5-6
CASSLVPVSKRANVRTF
TGTGCCAGCAGCTTGGTACCCGTTAGTAAGAGGGCCAACGTCCGGACTTTC
>.|.|TRBJ2-1|TRBV4-3
CASSQGVLAEDNEQFF
TGCGCCAGCAGCCAAGGGGTATTAGCGGAGGACAATGAGCAGTTCTTC
>TRBD2|few|TRBJ2-1|TRBV30
CAWSVSLADEQFF
TGTGCCTGGAGTGTATCTCTAGCGGATGAGCAGTTCTTC
>TRBD2|.|TRBJ2-3|TRBV12-3/TRBV12-4
CASSETSGISTDTQYF
TGTGCCAGCAGTGAGACTAGCGGGATTAGCACAGATACGCAGTATTTT
>.|.|TRBJ2-5|TRBV20-1
CSATWGIKDSQETQYF
TGCAGTGCAACCTGGGGCATAAAGGACAGCCAAGAGACCCAGTACTTC
>.|few|TRBJ2-4|TRBV24-1
CAVPRERPYIQYF
TGTGCCGTACCCCGGGAAAGGCCCTACATTCAGTACTTC
>.|.|TRBJ2-2|TRBV11-2
CASSLAYFGGLFF
TGTGCCAGCAGCTTAGCATACTTCGGAGGGCTGTTTTTT
>TRBD2|.|TRBJ2-1|TRBV4-2
CASSSQRGGSYNEQFF
TGTGCCAGCAGCAGCCAGCGGGGGGGCTCCTACAATGAGCAGTTCTTC
>.|few|TRBJ2-5|TRBV15
CATSRDKPGPFSGETQYF
TGTGCCACCAGCAGAGACAAACCGGGCCCATTTTCGGGGGAGACCCAGTACTTC
>.|.|TRBJ2-5|TRBV7-8
CASSFLGSAETQYF
TGTGCCAGCAGCTTCTTGGGGTCTGCAGAGACCCAGTACTTC
>TRBD1|once|TRBJ1-2|TRBV7-9
CASSFSNRGLSYGYTF
TGTGCCAGCAGCTTTTCCAACAGGGGGTTGAGCTATGGCTACACCTTC
>.|.|TRBJ1-1|TRBV28
CASLWGRDTEAFF
TGTGCCAGCCTCTGGGGCAGGGACACTGAAGCTTTCTTT
>.|.|TRBJ2-2|TRBV29-1
CSVDRQNTGELFF
TGCAGCGTTGATAGACAGAACACCGGGGAGCTGTTTTTT
>.|few|TRBJ1-2|TRBV28
CASSVTSGRGYYGYTF
TGTGCCAGCAGTGTTACTTCGGGGAGGGGGTACTATGGCTACACCTTC
>.|.|TRBJ1-1|TRBV12-5
CASEGESEAFF
TGTGCTAGTGAGGGGGAATCTGAAGCTTTCTTT
>.|.|TRBJ1-5|TRBV5-6
CASSLRPNQPQHF
TGTGCCAGCAGCTTGAGGCCCAATCAGCCCCAGCATTTT
>.|.|TRBJ2-2|TRBV28
CASSLVGGTTGELFF
TGTGCCAGCAGCTTGGTCGGTGGGACCACCGGGGAGCTGTTTTTT
>.|.|TRBJ2-3|TRBV7-2
CASSLGGTNTDTQYF
TGTGCCAGCAGCTTAGGAGGCACGAACACAGATACGCAGTATTTT
>.|few|TRBJ2-3|TRBV5-1
CASSLAGQATDTQYF
TGCGCCAGCAGCTTAGCGGGACAGGCCACAGATACGCAGTATTTT
>.|few|TRBJ1-2|TRBV29-1
CSVERSAGYTF
TGCAGCGTAGAAAGGAGTGCTGGCTACACCTTC
>.|.|TRBJ1-2|TRBV12-5
CASGLADRLANYGYTF
TGTGCTAGTGGTTTGGCTGACAGGCTCGCTAACTATGGCTACACCTTC
>.|.|TRBJ1-4|TRBV10-3
CAISEGQINEKLFF
TGTGCCATCAGTGAGGGACAGATAAATGAAAAACTGTTTTTT
>.|.|TRBJ2-5|TRBV4-2
CASSPRDFGTQYF
TGTGCCAGCAGCCCAAGGGACTTCGGGACCCAGTACTTC
>TRBD1|.|TRBJ2-5|TRBV29-1
CSVTTGVGRETQYF
TGCAGCGTCACGACAGGGGTTGGTCGGGAGACCCAGTACTTC
>.|.|TRBJ2-1|TRBV19
CASSMSGTYNEQFF
TGTGCCAGTAGTATGTCCGGGACCTACAATGAGCAGTTCTTC
>.|few|TRBJ2-4|TRBV5-5
CASSLALVIAKNIQYF
TGTGCCAGCAGCTTGGCCTTGGTGATAGCCAAAAACATTCAGTACTTC
>.|few|TRBJ2-2|TRBV11-1
CASSLTTVTGELFF
TGTGCCAGCAGCTTAACTACAGTCACCGGGGAGCTGTTTTTT
>.|.|TRBJ1-2|TRBV20-1
CSAEAGSLGGYTF
TGCAGTGCGGAAGCAGGATCCCTTGGGGGCTACACCTTC
>.|.|TRBJ1-2|TRBV4-3
CASSQDTQGPYYGYTF
TGCGCCAGCAGCCAAGATACGCAGGGTCCGTACTATGGCTACACCTTC
>.|.|TRBJ1-1|TRBV27
CASSLSGLGDTEAFF
TGTGCCAGCAGTTTATCAGGGCTTGGGGACACTGAAGCTTTCTTT
>.|few|TRBJ2-1|TRBV4-3
CASSQDHCLWEQFF
TGCGCCAGCAGCCAAGATCATTGCCTCTGGGAGCAGTTCTTC
>.|.|TRBJ2-5|TRBV24-1
CATSDLGSGQGRETQYF
TGTGCCACCAGTGATTTGGGTTCTGGTCAGGGAAGAGAGACCCAGTACTTC